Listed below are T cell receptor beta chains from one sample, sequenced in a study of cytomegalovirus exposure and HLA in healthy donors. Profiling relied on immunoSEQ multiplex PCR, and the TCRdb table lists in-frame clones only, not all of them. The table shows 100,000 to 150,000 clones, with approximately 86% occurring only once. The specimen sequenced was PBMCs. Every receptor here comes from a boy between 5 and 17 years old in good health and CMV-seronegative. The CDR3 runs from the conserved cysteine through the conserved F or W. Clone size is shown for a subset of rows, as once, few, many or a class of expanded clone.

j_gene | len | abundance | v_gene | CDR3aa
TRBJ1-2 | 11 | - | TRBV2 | CATGQGDGYTF
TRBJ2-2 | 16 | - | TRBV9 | CASSRGLAGLTGELFF
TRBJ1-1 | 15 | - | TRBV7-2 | CASSLRQGLNTEAFF
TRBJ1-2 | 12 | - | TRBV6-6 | CASGTGGWGYTF
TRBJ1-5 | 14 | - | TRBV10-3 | CAISEGTGGQPQHF
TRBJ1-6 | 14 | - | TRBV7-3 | CASSLDSNNSPLHF
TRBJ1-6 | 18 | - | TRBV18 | CASSPTGQGALPKAPLHF
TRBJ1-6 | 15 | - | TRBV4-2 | CASTSGAIYNSPLHF
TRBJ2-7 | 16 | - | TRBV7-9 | CASTPRGLISSYEQYF
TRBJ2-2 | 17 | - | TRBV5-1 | CASSLTRQGAGAGELFF
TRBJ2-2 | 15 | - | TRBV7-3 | CASTQGTGGTGELFF
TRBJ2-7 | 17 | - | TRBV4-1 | CASSQEDRVSQGFEQYF
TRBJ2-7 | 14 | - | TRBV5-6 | CASSFPGQVYEQYF
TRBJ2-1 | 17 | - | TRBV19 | CASSNPGQGILVTEQFF
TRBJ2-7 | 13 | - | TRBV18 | CASSPGHSYEQYF
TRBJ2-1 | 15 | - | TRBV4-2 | CASSVDRGGSNEQFF
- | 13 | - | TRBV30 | CACWDRNSYEQYF
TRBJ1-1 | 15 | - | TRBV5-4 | CASSLGHAGSGEAFF
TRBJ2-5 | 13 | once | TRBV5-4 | CASSRTGGETQYF
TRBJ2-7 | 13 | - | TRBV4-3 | CASSQDTVYEQYF
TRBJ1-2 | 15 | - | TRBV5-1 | CASSLRGQGAVGYTF
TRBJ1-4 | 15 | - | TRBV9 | CASSVVGKLGEKLFF
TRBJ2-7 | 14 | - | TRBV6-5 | CASSYSYRPHEQYF
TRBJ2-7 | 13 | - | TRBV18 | CASSPLPENEQYF
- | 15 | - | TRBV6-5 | CASSYGMAGEHEQYF
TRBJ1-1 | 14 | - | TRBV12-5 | CASGLFFEATEAFF
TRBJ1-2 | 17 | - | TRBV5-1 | CASSLVGTGRANYGYTF
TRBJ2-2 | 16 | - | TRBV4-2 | CASRTEAGEESGELFF
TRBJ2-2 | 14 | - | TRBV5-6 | CASSLGLAAGELFF